The source of this T cell receptor beta chain is a study of OX40 agonist ivuxolimab in advanced cancers. The study, taken as a whole, reports: Partly responding patients at 0.1-3.0 mg/kg showed some of the smallest clonal expansion. Dose levels from 0.1 to 3.0 mg/kg saw CD4+ and CD8+ blood T cells expand clonally by week 6. Low normalized T-cell clonal expansion also characterized some of the nonresponders.

Samples of blood were obtained at baseline, on cycle 4 day 1, and on cycle 7 day 1. Data came from immunoSEQ multiplex PCR; TCRdb stores just in-frame clones and leaves some out. Among tens of thousands of clones listed, 91% were seen once. Notes on this clone: Its target is unknown.

The sequencing used CD4+ or CD8+ T cells sorted from blood, collected in a trial of the OX40 agonist ivuxolimab. The clonotype was recovered from an adult with an advanced solid tumor such as melanoma, head and neck, liver or kidney cancer.

The CDR3 protein is CASSPIGFGSPEAFF. In nucleotides, the CDR3 is TGTGCCAGCAGCCCAATCGGGTTTGGCAGCCCTGAAGCTTTCTTT. The chain couples TRBV7-9 to TRBJ1-1, with D unclear. CDR1 and CDR2 (germline): SEHNR, FQNEAQ (reference sequence). The V end lost 5 bases, the J end lost 6 bases, and 19 bases lay between the germline ends. The CDR3 consists of 15 residues.